This T cell receptor (beta chain) was sequenced during a study of kidney transplant recipient with SARS-CoV-2 infection. This CDR3 spans 17 amino acids. Trimming stripped 5 bases from V and 4 bases from J, with 23 bases between. CDR1 is MRHNA, CDR2 SNTAGT, per germline. This clonotype was seen repeatedly, ten times or more. TCRdb itself ran the reads through MiXCR, one entry per CDR3 protein. The sample lists about 240,000 distinct CDR3 sequences; around 28% were seen once. The genes are TRBV6-4 and TRBJ1-2; D not resolved. The receptor was isolated from a male patient between 25 and 40 years old who had COVID-19 and was a kidney transplant recipient. Some T cells may be graft donor cells. Sequencing used a blood sample, obtained at baseline and on roughly day 110 from a kidney transplant recipient. The CDR3, as DNA: TGTGCCAGCAGTTGCGTCGTCTCACACGGAAAGACCTATGGCTACACCTTC. Its translation: CASSCVVSHGKTYGYTF.